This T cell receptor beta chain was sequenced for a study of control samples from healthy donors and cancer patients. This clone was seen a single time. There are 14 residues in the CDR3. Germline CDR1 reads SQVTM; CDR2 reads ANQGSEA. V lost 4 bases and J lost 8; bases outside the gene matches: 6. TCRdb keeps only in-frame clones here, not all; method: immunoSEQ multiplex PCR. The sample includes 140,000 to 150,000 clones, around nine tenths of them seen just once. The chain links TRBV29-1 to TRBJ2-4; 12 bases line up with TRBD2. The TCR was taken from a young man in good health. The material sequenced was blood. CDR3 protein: CSVGPSGREYIQYF. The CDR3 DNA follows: TGCAGCGTTGGGCCTAGCGGGAGGGAATACATTCAGTACTTC.